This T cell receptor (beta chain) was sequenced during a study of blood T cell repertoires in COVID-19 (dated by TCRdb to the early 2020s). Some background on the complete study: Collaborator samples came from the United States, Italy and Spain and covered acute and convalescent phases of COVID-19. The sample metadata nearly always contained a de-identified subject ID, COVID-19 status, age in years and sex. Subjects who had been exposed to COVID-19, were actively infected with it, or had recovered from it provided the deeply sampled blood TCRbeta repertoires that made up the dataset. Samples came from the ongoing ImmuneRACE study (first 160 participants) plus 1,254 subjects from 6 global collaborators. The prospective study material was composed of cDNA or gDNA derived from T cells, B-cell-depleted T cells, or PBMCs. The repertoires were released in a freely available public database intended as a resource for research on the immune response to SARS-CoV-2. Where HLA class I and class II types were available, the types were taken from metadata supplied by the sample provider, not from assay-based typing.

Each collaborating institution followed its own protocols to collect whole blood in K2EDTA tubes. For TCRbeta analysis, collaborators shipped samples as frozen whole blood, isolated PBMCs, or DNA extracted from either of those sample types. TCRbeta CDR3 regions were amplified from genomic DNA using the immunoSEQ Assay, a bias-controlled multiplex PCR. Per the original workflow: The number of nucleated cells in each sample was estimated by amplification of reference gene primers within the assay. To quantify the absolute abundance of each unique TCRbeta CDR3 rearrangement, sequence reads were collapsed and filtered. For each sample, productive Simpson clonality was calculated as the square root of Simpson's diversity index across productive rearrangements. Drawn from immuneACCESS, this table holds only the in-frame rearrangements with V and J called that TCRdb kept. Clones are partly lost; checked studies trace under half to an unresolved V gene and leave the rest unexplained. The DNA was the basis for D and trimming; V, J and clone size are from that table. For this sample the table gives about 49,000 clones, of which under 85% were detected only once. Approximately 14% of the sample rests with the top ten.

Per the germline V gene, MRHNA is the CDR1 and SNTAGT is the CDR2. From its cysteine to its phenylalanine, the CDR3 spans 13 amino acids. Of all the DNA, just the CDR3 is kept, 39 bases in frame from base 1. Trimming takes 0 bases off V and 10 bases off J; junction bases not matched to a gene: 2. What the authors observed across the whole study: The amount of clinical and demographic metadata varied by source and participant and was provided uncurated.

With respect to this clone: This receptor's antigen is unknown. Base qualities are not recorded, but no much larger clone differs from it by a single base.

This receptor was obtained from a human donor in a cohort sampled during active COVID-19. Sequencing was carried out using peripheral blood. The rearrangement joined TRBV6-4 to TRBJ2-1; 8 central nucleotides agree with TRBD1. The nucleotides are TGTGCCAGCAGTGACTCATGGGACAGGGAGCAGTTCTTC. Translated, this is CASSDSWDREQFF.